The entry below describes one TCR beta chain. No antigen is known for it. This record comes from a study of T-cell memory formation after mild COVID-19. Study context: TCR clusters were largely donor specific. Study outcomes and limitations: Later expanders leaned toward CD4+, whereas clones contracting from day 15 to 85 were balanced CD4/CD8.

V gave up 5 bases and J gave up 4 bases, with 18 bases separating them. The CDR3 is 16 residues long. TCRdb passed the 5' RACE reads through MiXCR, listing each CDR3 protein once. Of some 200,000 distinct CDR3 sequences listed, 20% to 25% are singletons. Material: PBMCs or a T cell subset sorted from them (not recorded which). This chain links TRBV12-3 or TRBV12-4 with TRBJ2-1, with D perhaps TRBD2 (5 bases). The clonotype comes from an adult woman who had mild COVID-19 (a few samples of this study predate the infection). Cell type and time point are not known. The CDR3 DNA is TGTGCCAGCAGTCACCAACGACCCCGCGGGTACAATGAGCAGTTCTTC. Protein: CASSHQRPRGYNEQFF.